Below are 9 T cell receptor beta chains sequenced from a single sample in a study of shared clonotypes between healthy human individuals. The assay was immunoSEQ multiplex PCR, and TCRdb's table has in-frame clones only and misses some. The sample has about 1 million clones; roughly 80% are singletons. Sequenced sample: memory CD4+ T cells sorted from blood. Subset defined: CD45RA-negative fraction. These receptors were taken from a man younger than 30 in good health.

This clone was observed at least ten times. The rearrangement links TRBV4-1 to TRBJ2-2; TRBD1 is a possible D gene (6 bases). In germline, CDR1 is MGHRA, CDR2 YSYEKL. V was trimmed by 0 bases and J by 1 base, leaving 9 bases between them. CDR3 length: 16 residues. The CDR3 spells CASSQEGTMNTGELFF. The CDR3 DNA reads TGCGCCAGCAGCCAAGAAGGGACAATGAACACCGGGGAGCTGTTTTTT.

The rearrangement uses TRBV30 and TRBJ2-3, with 10 bases that match TRBD2. Losses at the gene ends were 7 bases for V and 2 bases for J; bases not matched to a gene: 9. Germline CDR1 and CDR2: GTSNPN and SVGIG (reference sequence). The CDR3 contains 15 residues. This CDR3 is CASTRSGRHTDTQYF. Written as DNA, the CDR3 is TGTGCCTCAACCCGTAGCGGGAGGCACACAGATACGCAGTATTTT.

This rearrangement joins TRBV27 to TRBJ2-6; D not resolved. V shed 1 base and J shed 0 bases, with 19 bases lying between them. Germline V lookup: CDR1 MNHEY, CDR2 SMNVEV (reference sequence). The CDR3 is 20 residues long. The DNA for the CDR3 is TGTGCCAGCAGTTTATTCGCGCCCTCATACATTACCTCTGGGGCCAACGTCCTGACTTTC. It specifies CASSLFAPSYITSGANVLTF.

The chain is built from TRBV5-8 and TRBJ2-7; D gene unclear. This CDR3 contains 10 residues. Trimming left V 0 bases short and J 6 bases short, with 1 base between. Looked up from germline, CDR1 is SGHTS and CDR2 is YDEGEE. The CDR3 loop reads CASSLVEQYF. DNA for the CDR3: TGTGCCAGCAGCTTGGTCGAGCAGTACTTC. The variable domain in full, with the rest retrieved from reference TRBV5-8 and TRBJ2-7, is EAGVTQSPTHLIKTRGQQATLRCSPISGHTSVYWYQQALGLGLQFLLWYDEGEERNRGNFPPRFSGRQFPNYSSELNVNALELEDSALYLCASSLVEQYFGPGTRLTVT.

This chain connects TRBV4-3 to TRBJ2-7; tentatively, D is TRBD2 (6 bases). Trimming took off 0 bases at V and 2 bases at J, with 11 bases between the two ends. CDR1 and CDR2 (germline): LGHNA, YSLEER. The CDR3 totals 15 residues. CDR3 sequence: CASSQEFLATYEQYF. The CDR3 DNA follows: TGCGCCAGCAGCCAAGAGTTCCTAGCGACCTACGAGCAGTACTTC.

This chain connects TRBV7-2 to TRBJ1-1; tentative D call: TRBD1 (6 bases). Germline V gene data show CDR1 as SGHTA and CDR2 as FQGNSA. V lost 5 bases and J lost 0, with 13 bases in between. CDR3 size: 15 residues. CDR3 protein: CASSPLGQLNTEAFF. CDR3 in DNA: TGTGCCAGCAGCCCTCTAGGACAGTTGAACACTGAAGCTTTCTTT.

The V call is TRBV6-5, the J call TRBJ1-3, with D uncertain. The CDR3 runs 14 residues. The ends were cut back, 6 bases at V and 0 bases at J, with 9 bases in the middle. CDR1 and CDR2 from the germline V gene are MNHEY and SVGAGI. CDR3 amino acids: CASRAGVSGNTIYF. The CDR3 coding sequence is TGTGCCAGCAGAGCAGGCGTCTCTGGAAACACCATATATTTT.

Turning to this clone: The same CDR3 also results from other DNA sequences found in this sample. This chain links TRBV2 with TRBJ2-3; D is unclear. V lost 8 bases and J 5 bases, leaving 8 bases between the germline ends. The germline gives CDR1 SNHLY, CDR2 FYNNEI. The CDR3 sequence is 11 residues long. The CDR3 DNA sequence: TGTGCCAGCTCCCCTCTAGATACGCAGTATTTT. This gives the protein CASSPLDTQYF.

CDR3 bases: TGTGCCAGCAGTGAGGGACAGGGGGCTGGGAATGAGCAGTTCTTC. This gives the protein CASSEGQGAGNEQFF. The chain links TRBV6-4 to TRBJ2-1, with 12 bases that match TRBD1. The V gene end was trimmed by 3 bases and the J gene end by 7 bases; junction bases not matched to a gene: 4. This CDR3 is 15 amino acids long. Germline V gene sequence: CDR1 MRHNA, CDR2 SNTAGT.